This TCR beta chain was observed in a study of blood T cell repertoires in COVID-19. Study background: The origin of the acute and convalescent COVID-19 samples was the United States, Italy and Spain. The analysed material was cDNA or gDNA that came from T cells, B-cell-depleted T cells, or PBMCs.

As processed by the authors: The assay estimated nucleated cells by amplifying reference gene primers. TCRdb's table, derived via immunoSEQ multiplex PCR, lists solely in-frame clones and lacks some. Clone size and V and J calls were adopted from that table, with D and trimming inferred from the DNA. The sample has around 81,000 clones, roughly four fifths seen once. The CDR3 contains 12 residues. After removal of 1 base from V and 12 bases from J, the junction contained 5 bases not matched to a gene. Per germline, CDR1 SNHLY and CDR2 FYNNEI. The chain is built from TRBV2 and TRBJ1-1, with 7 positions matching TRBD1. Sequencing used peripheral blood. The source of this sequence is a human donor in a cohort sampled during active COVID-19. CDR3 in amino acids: CASSEGQGSTFF. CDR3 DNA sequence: TGTGCCAGCAGTGAAGGACAGGGATCGACTTTCTTT.